This T cell receptor (beta chain) came from a study of early T cells in non-severe SARS-CoV-2 infection. Only a few counts were recorded for this clonotype. Unique molecular identifiers were added to individual cDNA molecules. From the 5' RACE reads, TCRdb called clonotypes with MiXCR, one entry per CDR3 protein. In the table there are 60,000 to 90,000 distinct CDR3 sequences, around 9.9% of which are singletons. Sequencing used whole blood. The receptor was isolated from an adult who was a healthcare worker with PCR-confirmed SARS-CoV-2 infection or an uninfected control (not recorded which).

The CDR3 sequence: CASSSTGAGELFF. For the CDR3, the DNA is TGTGCCAGCTCGTCCACAGGAGCCGGGGAGCTGTTTTTT. J is TRBJ2-2 and V is TRBV18; D perhaps matches TRBD1 (5 bases). Per the germline V gene, CDR1 is KGHSH and CDR2 is LQKENI. Trimming cost V 6 bases and J 6 bases, with 11 bases left between them. The CDR3 is 13 residues long.